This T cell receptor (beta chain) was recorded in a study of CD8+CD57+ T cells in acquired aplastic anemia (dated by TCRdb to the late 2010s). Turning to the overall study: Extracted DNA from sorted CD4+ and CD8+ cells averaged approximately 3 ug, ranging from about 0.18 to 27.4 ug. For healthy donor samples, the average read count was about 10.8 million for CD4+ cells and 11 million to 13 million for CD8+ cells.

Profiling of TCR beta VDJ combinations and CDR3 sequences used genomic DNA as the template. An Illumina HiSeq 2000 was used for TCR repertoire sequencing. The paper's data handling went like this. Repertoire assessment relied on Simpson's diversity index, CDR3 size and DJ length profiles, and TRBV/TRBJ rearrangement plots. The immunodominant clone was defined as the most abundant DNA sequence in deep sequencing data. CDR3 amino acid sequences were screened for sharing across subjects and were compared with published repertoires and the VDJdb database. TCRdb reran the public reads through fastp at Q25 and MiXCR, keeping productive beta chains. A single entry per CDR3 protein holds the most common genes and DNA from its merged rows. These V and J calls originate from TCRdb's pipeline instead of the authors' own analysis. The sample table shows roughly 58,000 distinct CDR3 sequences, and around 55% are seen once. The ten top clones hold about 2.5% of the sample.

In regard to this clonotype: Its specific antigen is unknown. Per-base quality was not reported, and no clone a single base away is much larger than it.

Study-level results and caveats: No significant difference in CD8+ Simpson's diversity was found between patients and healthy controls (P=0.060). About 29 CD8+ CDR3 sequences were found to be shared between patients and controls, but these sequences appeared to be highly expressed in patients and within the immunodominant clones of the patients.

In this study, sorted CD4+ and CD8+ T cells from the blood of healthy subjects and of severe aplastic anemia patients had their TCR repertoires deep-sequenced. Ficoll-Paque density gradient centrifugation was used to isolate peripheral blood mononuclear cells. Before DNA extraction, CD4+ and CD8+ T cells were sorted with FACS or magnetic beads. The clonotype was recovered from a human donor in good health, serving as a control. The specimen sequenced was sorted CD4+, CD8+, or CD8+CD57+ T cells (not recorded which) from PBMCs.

The bases read TGTGCCAGCAGCATTTCCGGGGAGCTGTTTTTT. Its product reads: CASSISGELFF. The chain is encoded by TRBV7-8 joined to TRBJ2-2; the D gene is unclear. CDR1 SGHVS and CDR2 FQNEAQ were looked up in the germline V gene. Cut back by 5 bases and 6 bases, the V and J ends lie 4 bases apart. The CDR3, from cysteine to phenylalanine, totals 11 residues. CDR3 DNA only is kept here, 33 bases in frame from base 1.